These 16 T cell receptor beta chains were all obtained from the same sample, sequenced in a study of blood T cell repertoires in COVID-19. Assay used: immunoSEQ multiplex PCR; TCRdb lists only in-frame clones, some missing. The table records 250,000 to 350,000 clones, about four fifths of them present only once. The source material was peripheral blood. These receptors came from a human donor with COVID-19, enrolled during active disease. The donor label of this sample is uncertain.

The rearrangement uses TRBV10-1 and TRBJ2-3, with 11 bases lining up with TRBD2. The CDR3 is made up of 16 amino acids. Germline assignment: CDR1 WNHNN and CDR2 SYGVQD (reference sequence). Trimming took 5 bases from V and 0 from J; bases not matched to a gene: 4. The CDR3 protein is CASSSIAGGSTDTQYF. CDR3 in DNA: TGCGCCAGCAGTTCCATAGCGGGAGGGAGCACAGATACGCAGTATTTT.

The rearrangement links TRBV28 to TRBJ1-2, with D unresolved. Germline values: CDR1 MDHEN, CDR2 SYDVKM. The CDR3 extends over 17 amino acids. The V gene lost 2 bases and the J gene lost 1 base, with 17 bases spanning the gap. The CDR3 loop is CASSLVGVALDNYGYTF. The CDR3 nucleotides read TGTGCCAGCAGTTTAGTCGGGGTTGCCCTCGATAACTATGGCTACACCTTC.

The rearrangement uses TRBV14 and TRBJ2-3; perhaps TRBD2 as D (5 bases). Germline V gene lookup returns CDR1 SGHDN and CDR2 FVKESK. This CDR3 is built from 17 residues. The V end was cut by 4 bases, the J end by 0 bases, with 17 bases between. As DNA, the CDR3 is TGTGCCAGCAGCCTGGATATAAGTGGGAGCAGCACAGATACGCAGTATTTT. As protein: CASSLDISGSSTDTQYF. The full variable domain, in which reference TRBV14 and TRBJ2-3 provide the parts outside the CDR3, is EAGVTQFPSHSVIEKGQTVTLRCDPISGHDNLYWYRRVMGKEIKFLLHFVKESKQDESGMPNNRFLAERTGGTYSTLKVQPAELEDSGVYFCASSLDISGSSTDTQYFGPGTRLTVL.

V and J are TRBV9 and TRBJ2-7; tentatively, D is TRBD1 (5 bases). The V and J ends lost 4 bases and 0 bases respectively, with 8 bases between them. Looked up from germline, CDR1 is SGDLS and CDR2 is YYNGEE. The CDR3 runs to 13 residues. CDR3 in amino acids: CASSPQGSYEQYF. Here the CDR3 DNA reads TGTGCCAGCAGCCCCCAGGGCTCCTACGAGCAGTACTTC. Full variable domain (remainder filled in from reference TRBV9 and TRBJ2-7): DSGVTQTPKHLITATGQRVTLRCSPRSGDLSVYWYQQSLDQGLQFLIQYYNGEERAKGNILERFSAQQFPDLHSELNLSSLELGDSALYFCASSPQGSYEQYFGPGTRLTVT.

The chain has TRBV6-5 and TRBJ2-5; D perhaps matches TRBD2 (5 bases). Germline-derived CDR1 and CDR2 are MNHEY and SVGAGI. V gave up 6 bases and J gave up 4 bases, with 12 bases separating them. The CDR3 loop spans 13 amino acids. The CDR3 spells CASRRERTETQYF. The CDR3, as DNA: TGTGCCAGCAGAAGGGAGAGAACAGAGACCCAGTACTTC.

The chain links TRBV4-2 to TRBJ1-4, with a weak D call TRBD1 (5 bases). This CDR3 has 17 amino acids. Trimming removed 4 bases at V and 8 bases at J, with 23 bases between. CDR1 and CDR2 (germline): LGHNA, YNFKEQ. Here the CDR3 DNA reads TGTGCCAGCAGCCTTGCACCCCAGACGGAGGGGATAGAAAAACTGTTTTTT. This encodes CASSLAPQTEGIEKLFF.

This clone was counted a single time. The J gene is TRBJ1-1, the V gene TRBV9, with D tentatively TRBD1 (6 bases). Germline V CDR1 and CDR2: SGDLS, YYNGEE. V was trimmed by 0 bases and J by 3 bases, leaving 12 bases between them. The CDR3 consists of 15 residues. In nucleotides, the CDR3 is TGTGCCAGCAGCGTAGGACAGGCGGTAGACACTGAAGCTTTCTTT. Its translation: CASSVGQAVDTEAFF.

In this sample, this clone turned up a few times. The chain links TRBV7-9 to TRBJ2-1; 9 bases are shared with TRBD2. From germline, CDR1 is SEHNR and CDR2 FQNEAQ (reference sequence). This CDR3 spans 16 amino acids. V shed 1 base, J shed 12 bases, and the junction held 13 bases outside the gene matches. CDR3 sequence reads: CASSLVASGTSRGQFF. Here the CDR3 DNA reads TGTGCCAGCAGCTTAGTGGCTAGCGGGACCTCACGAGGGCAGTTCTTC. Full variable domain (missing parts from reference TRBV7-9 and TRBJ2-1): DTGVSQNPRHKITKRGQNVTFRCDPISEHNRLYWYRQTLGQGPEFLTYFQNEAQLEKSRLLSDRFSAERPKGSFSTLEIQRTEQGDSAMYLCASSLVASGTSRGQFFGPGTRLTVL.

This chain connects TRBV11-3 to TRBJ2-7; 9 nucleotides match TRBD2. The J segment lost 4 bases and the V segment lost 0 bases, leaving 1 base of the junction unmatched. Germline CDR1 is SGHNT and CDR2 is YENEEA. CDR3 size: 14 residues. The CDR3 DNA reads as TGTGCCAGCAGCTTAGATGCGGGGGGGTACGAGCAGTACTTC. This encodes CASSLDAGGYEQYF.

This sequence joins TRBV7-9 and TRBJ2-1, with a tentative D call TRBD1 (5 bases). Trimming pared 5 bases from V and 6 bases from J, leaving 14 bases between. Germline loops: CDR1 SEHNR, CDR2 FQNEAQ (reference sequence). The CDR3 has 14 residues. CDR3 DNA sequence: TGTGCCAGCAGCCCCTCCCGCAGGGTCAATGAGCAGTTCTTC. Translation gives CASSPSRRVNEQFF.

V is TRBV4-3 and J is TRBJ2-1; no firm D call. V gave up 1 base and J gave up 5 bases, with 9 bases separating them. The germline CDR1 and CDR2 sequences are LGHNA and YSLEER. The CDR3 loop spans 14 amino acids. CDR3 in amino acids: CASSQAREDNEQFF. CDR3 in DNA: TGCGCCAGCAGCCAAGCGAGAGAGGACAATGAGCAGTTCTTC.

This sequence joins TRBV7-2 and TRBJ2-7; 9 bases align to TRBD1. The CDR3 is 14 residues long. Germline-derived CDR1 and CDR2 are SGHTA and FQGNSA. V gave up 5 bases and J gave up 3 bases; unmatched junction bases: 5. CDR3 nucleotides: TGTGCCAGCAGCGTACGGGACAGGGACTACGAGCAGTACTTC. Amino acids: CASSVRDRDYEQYF.

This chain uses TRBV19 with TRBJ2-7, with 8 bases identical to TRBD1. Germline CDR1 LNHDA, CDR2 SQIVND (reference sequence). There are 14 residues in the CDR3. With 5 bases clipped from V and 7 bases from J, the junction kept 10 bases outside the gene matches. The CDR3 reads CASSQTGALGEQYF. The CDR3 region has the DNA TGTGCCAGTAGTCAGACAGGGGCCTTAGGGGAGCAGTACTTC.

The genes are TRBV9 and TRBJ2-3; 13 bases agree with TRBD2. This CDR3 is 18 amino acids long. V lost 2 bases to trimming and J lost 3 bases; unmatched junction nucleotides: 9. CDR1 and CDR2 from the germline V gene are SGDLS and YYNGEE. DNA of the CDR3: TGTGCCAGCAGCGTCGGACTAGCGGGAGCAGGATTAACAGATACGCAGTATTTT. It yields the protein CASSVGLAGAGLTDTQYF.

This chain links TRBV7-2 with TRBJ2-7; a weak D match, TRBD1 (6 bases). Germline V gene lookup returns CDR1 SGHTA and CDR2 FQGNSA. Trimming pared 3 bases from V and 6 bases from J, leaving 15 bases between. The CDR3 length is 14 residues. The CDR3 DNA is TGTGCCAGCAGCTTGAACAGGGCCCTACCCGAGCAGTACTTC. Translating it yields CASSLNRALPEQYF.

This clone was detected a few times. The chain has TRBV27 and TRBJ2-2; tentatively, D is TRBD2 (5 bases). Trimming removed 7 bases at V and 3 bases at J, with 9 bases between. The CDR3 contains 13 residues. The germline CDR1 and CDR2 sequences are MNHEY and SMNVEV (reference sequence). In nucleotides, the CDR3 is TGTGCCAGCATCCGGCGGGACACCGGGGAGCTGTTTTTT. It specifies CASIRRDTGELFF.